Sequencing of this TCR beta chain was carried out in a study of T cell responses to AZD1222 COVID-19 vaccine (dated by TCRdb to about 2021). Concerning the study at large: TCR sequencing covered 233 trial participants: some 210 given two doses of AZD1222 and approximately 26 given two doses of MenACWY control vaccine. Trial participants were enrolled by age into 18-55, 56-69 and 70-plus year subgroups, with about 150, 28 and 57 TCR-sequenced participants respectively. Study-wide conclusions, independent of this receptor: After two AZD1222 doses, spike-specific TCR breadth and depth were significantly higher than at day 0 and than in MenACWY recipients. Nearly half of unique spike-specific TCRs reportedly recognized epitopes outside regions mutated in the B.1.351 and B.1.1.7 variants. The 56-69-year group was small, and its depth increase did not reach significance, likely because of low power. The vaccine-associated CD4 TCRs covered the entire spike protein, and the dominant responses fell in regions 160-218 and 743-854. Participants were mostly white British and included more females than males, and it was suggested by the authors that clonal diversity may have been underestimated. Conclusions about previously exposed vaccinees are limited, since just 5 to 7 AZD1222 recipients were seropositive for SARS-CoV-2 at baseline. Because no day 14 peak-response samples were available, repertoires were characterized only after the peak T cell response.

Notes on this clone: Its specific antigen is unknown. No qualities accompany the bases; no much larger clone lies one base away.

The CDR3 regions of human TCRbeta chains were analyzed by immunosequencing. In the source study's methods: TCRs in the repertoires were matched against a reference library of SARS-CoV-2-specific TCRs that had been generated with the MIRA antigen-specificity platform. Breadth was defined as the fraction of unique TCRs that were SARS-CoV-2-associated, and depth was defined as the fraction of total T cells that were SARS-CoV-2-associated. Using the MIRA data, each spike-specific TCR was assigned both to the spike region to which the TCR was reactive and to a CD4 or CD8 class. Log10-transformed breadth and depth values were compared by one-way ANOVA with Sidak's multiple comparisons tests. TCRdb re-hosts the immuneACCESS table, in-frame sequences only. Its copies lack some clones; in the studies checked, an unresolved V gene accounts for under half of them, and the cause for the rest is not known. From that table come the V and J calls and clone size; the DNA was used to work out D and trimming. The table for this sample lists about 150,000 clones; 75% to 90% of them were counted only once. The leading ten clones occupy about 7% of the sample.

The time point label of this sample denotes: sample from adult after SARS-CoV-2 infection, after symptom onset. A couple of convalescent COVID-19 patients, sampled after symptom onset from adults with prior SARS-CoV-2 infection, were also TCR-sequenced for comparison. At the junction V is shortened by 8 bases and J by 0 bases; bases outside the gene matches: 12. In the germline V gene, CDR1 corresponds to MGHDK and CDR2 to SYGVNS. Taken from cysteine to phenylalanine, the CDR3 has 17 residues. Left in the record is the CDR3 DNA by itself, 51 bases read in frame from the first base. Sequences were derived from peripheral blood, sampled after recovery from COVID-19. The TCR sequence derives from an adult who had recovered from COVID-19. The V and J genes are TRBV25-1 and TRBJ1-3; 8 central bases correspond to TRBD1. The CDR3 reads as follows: CASRETGTGVSGNTIYF. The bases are TGTGCCAGCCGGGAAACCGGGACAGGAGTCTCTGGAAACACCATATATTTT.